Presented here are 21 T cell receptor beta chains from one specimen sequenced in a study of cytomegalovirus exposure and HLA in healthy donors. Researchers ran the PCR with 60 Vbeta and 13 Jbeta primers. Some clones are missing from TCRdb's copy, which holds only in-frame ones; the method was immunoSEQ multiplex PCR. This sample's table reports 40,000 or so clones. The sample was PBMCs. The source is a male donor in good health and CMV-seronegative.

The chain links TRBV5-4 to TRBJ2-7; 8 bases align to TRBD1. The CDR3 loop spans 15 amino acids. Trimming removed 3 bases from V and 2 bases from J; junction bases left unmatched: 7. The V gene's germline CDR1 is SGHNT and CDR2 YYREEE (reference sequence). CDR3 DNA sequence: TGTGCCAGCAGCTCTAAGCCGGGACAGGCCTACGAGCAGTACTTC. Translation: CASSSKPGQAYEQYF.

J is TRBJ1-6 and V is TRBV9; D not certain. The CDR3 spans 12 residues. V lost 6 bases and J 12 bases, leaving 13 bases between the germline ends. Germline values: CDR1 SGDLS, CDR2 YYNGEE. The CDR3 DNA reads as TGTGCCAGCAAGTCGGGGTGGGGACCCCTCCACTTT. Its protein is CASKSGWGPLHF.

The chain combines TRBV20-1 with TRBJ1-1, with D unclear. CDR1 DFQATT and CDR2 SNEGSKA come from the germline V gene (reference sequence). V was cut by 4 bases and J by 7 bases, with 4 bases left in between. This CDR3 spans 9 amino acids. In DNA, the CDR3 is TGCAGTGCTAATAATGAAGCTTTCTTT. Its protein product is CSANNEAFF.

The DNA of the CDR3 is TGTGCCAGCAGTCCCTTGGGGCAAAGCACAGATACGCAGTATTTT. Its protein is CASSPLGQSTDTQYF. The chain uses TRBV27 and TRBJ2-3; TRBD1 is a possible D gene (5 bases). CDR1 is MNHEY, CDR2 SMNVEV, per germline (reference sequence). Trimming removed 5 bases at V and 0 bases at J, with 12 bases between. This CDR3 has 15 amino acids.

V and J are TRBV23-1 and TRBJ2-2; the D gene is possibly TRBD2 (6 bases). TRBV23-1 is known as an ORF, though its function is uncertain. V dropped 0 bases and J dropped 3 bases, with 11 bases sitting between them. The CDR3 is made up of 16 amino acids. CDR3 in DNA: TGCGCCAGCAGTCAATCGTCCGGGGGAGACACCGGGGAGCTGTTTTTT. Translating gives CASSQSSGGDTGELFF.

This chain links TRBV5-4 with TRBJ1-1; 7 bases are a match to TRBD1. The CDR3 totals 16 residues. CDR1 is SGHNT, CDR2 YYREEE, per germline (reference sequence). Trimming at V came to 0 bases and at J to 4 bases, leaving 9 bases not matched to a gene. The CDR3 loop is CASSLAPLQGSTEAFF. The CDR3 DNA reads TGTGCCAGCAGCTTGGCCCCTTTACAGGGGTCCACTGAAGCTTTCTTT.

DNA for the CDR3: TGTGCCACCCTAGACGCGGGTCTCTACGAGCAGTACTTC. Translating gives CATLDAGLYEQYF. The chain uses TRBV27 and TRBJ2-7; D is possibly TRBD2 (5 bases). Between the trimmed V and J ends, which lost 10 bases and 3 bases, there was a span of 16 bases. This CDR3 has 13 residues. Germline loops: CDR1 MNHEY, CDR2 SMNVEV (reference sequence).

The chain links TRBV19 to TRBJ2-2; D is possibly TRBD1 (5 bases). Trimming took off 5 bases at V and 1 base at J, with 11 bases between the two ends. The germline V gene has CDR1 LNHDA and CDR2 SQIVND (reference sequence). The CDR3 is made up of 15 amino acids. This chain's CDR3 is CASSFGARNTGELFF. DNA of the CDR3: TGTGCCAGTAGTTTTGGGGCACGGAACACCGGGGAGCTGTTTTTT.

V is TRBV7-2 and J is TRBJ1-5; the match to TRBD1 covers 10 bases. The CDR3 contains 15 residues. V lost 3 bases, J lost 6 bases, and 5 bases stayed unmatched. Germline CDR1 and CDR2: SGHTA and FQGNSA. The chain's CDR3 is CASSLATGGGQPQHF. DNA of the CDR3: TGTGCCAGCAGCTTGGCGACAGGGGGCGGTCAGCCCCAGCATTTT.

The chain employs TRBV18 and TRBJ2-7; TRBD2 matches at 10 bases. Germline trimming cut 3 bases from V and 2 bases from J; bases unmatched to any gene: 4. This CDR3 has 15 amino acids. Germline loops: CDR1 KGHSH, CDR2 LQKENI. CDR3 amino acids: CASSPRTSGAYEQYF. Written as DNA, the CDR3 is TGTGCCAGCTCACCGAGAACTAGCGGGGCCTACGAGCAGTACTTC.

The chain couples TRBV4-1 to TRBJ2-7, with 9 bases that match TRBD2. V trimming: 3 bases; J trimming: 3 bases; junction bases outside the gene matches: 9. Germline V gene sequence: CDR1 MGHRA, CDR2 YSYEKL. The CDR3 extends over 16 amino acids. This CDR3 is CASSHDPARGGYEQYF. In DNA form, the CDR3 reads TGCGCCAGCAGCCATGATCCCGCGCGGGGGGGCTACGAGCAGTACTTC.

V and J are TRBV19 and TRBJ2-5, with TRBD2 matching over 10 bases. Germline trimming cut 6 bases from V and 5 bases from J; bases unmatched to any gene: 6. CDR3 size: 14 residues. Germline CDR1 reads LNHDA; CDR2 reads SQIVND (reference sequence). CDR3 bases: TGTGCCAGTAGATCGGGACTAGCGTGGGAGACCCAGTACTTC. It specifies CASRSGLAWETQYF. Full variable domain (remainder filled in from reference TRBV19 and TRBJ2-5): DGGITQSPKYLFRKEGQNVTLSCEQNLNHDAMYWYRQDPGQGLRLIYYSQIVNDFQKGDIAEGYSVSREKKESFPLTVTSAQKNPTAFYLCASRSGLAWETQYFGPGTRLLVL.

The CDR3 bases are TGTGCCAGCGCCCGCGGAGATTACTCTGGAAACACCATATATTTT. Translation: CASARGDYSGNTIYF. The rearrangement joins TRBV28 to TRBJ1-3; D not resolved. Trimming left V 8 bases short and J 0 bases short, with 14 bases between. The germline gives CDR1 MDHEN, CDR2 SYDVKM. The CDR3 is 15 residues long.

V gene TRBV9 combines with J gene TRBJ2-5; 12 positions match TRBD2. Germline trimming cut 5 bases from V and 4 bases from J; bases unmatched to any gene: 6. The CDR3 covers 15 residues. Germline CDR1 SGDLS, CDR2 YYNGEE. In DNA form, the CDR3 reads TGTGCCAGCAGTACCGGGACTAGCGGGTCAGAGACCCAGTACTTC. This translates into CASSTGTSGSETQYF. Full variable domain (remainder filled in from reference TRBV9 and TRBJ2-5): DSGVTQTPKHLITATGQRVTLRCSPRSGDLSVYWYQQSLDQGLQFLIQYYNGEERAKGNILERFSAQQFPDLHSELNLSSLELGDSALYFCASSTGTSGSETQYFGPGTRLLVL.

V usage is TRBV18 and J usage is TRBJ1-3; TRBD1 matches 7 bases. CDR1 KGHSH and CDR2 LQKENI come from the germline V gene. This CDR3 spans 16 amino acids. The J segment lost 1 base and the V segment lost 2 bases, leaving 5 bases of the junction unmatched. This CDR3 is CASSPTLDRSGNTIYF. CDR3 nucleotides: TGTGCCAGCTCACCAACCCTGGACAGGTCTGGAAACACCATATATTTT.

The J gene is TRBJ2-3, the V gene TRBV7-2; 9 bases fit TRBD1. J gave up 5 bases and V 5 bases, and 5 bases lay outside the gene matches. Germline V gene lookup returns CDR1 SGHTA and CDR2 FQGNSA. CDR3 size: 14 residues. CDR3 in amino acids: CASSHTGGIDTQYF. The CDR3 nucleotides read TGTGCCAGCAGCCATACAGGGGGCATAGATACGCAGTATTTT.

The V and J genes are TRBV19 and TRBJ2-3; D unresolved. The V and J ends lost 3 bases and 4 bases respectively, with 17 bases between them. There are 16 residues in the CDR3. Germline CDR1 is LNHDA and CDR2 is SQIVND (reference sequence). The chain's CDR3 is CASSILSTEKADTQYF. The CDR3 DNA follows: TGTGCCAGTAGTATCTTATCGACGGAGAAGGCAGATACGCAGTATTTT.

J is TRBJ1-6 and V is TRBV28; 7 bases map to TRBD1. The CDR3 has 14 amino acids. Trimming took 10 bases from V and 5 from J; bases not matched to a gene: 8. Germline CDR1 MDHEN, CDR2 SYDVKM. The CDR3 DNA is TGTGCCACCCGACAGGGTCTAAATAATTCACCCCTCCACTTT. It specifies CATRQGLNNSPLHF.

The chain combines TRBV15 with TRBJ1-1; TRBD1 agrees at 7 bases. J gave up 1 base and V 1 base, and 3 bases lay outside the gene matches. The CDR3 length is 15 residues. CDR1 and CDR2 (germline): LNHNV, YYDKDF (reference sequence). The CDR3: CATSRVQGKNTEAFF. The CDR3 DNA reads TGTGCCACCAGCAGAGTACAGGGGAAGAACACTGAAGCTTTCTTT.

This rearrangement joins TRBV4-1 to TRBJ2-3, with D perhaps TRBD1 (5 bases). V was trimmed by 0 bases and J by 8 bases, leaving 18 bases between them. The CDR3 has 16 amino acids. Looked up from germline, CDR1 is MGHRA and CDR2 is YSYEKL. This CDR3 reads CASSQEGAAQTATQYF. In nucleotides, the CDR3 is TGCGCCAGCAGCCAAGAAGGGGCGGCGCAGACGGCTACGCAGTATTTT.

V usage is TRBV4-2 and J usage is TRBJ1-2; TRBD1 matches at 12 bases. V lost 2 bases and J lost 6; bases outside the gene matches: 4. Germline loops: CDR1 LGHNA, CDR2 YNFKEQ. This CDR3 is 15 amino acids long. The chain's CDR3 is CASSQPGQGANGYTF. CDR3 DNA sequence: TGTGCCAGCAGCCAACCGGGACAGGGGGCGAATGGCTACACCTTC.